This TCR beta chain emerged from a study of blood T cells in healthy people across ages. General study results and limits: Because donor CMV status was unknown, expanded clonotype changes were possibly confounded. The long-lived group displayed more naive CD4+ cells, plus higher diversity, than the aged donors did.

Per sample, at least 6 micrograms of total RNA were extracted. The authors ran a second PCR of about 6 to 11 cycles using a sample-barcoded 5' primer and a J-beta primer mix. TCRdb re-called the 5' RACE reads through MiXCR, storing one row per CDR3 protein. Among around 1,500,000 distinct CDR3 sequences listed, roughly 30% were seen once. Germline values: CDR1 SGHTA, CDR2 FQGTGA. This CDR3 has 15 amino acids. Trimming at V came to 7 bases and at J to 5 bases, leaving 10 bases not matched to a gene. This clonotype appeared a few times. Antigen specificity is unknown. This sequence was found in a woman aged 25 to 39 in good health. The sequenced sample was blood. The chain combines TRBV7-3 with TRBJ1-5, with 8 bases aligning to TRBD1. The CDR3 is CASTEQGAADQPQHF. For the CDR3, the DNA is TGTGCCAGCACCGAGCAGGGGGCCGCCGATCAGCCCCAGCATTTT.